This T cell receptor beta chain was obtained from a study of T cells in Graves' hyperthyroidism and ophthalmopathy. Study details: Initial diagnosis, before any treatment, was when peripheral blood was collected.

What was amplified from RNA transcripts were TCR beta CDR3 regions. First-round RT-PCR of the TCR CDR3 relied on the HTBI primer set. MiXCR, applied by TCRdb to the multiplex PCR reads, yields one record per CDR3 protein. The sample has 300,000 to 450,000 distinct CDR3 sequences, around a sixth seen once; the top ten hold 35% to 50%. There are many counts of this clonotype. Its antigen is not known. V was cut by 6 bases and J by 3 bases, with 18 bases left in between. In germline, CDR1 is DFQATT, CDR2 SNEGSKA (reference sequence). The CDR3 has 14 amino acids. Exclusion of a patient resulted from uncontrolled infection, other autoimmune disease, pregnancy or lactation. Diagnostic decisions used clinical symptoms, serum thyroxine and TRAb, thyroid ultrasound and orbital computed tomography. General study results and limits: The blood repertoire included most of the expanded thyroid clonotypes above 0.001.

The clonotype comes from a man aged 18-30 years with Graves' ophthalmopathy. What was sequenced was blood. The chain couples TRBV20-1 to TRBJ2-7, with D unclear. The CDR3, as DNA: TGCAGTGCCTCCACCCGACCCGAGAGCTACGAGCAGTACTTC. The encoded protein is CSASTRPESYEQYF.